Presented here are 22 T cell receptor beta chains from one specimen sequenced in a study of blood T cell repertoires in COVID-19. Profiled with immunoSEQ multiplex PCR; TCRdb holds only in-frame clones, not every one. The sample carries hundreds of thousands of clones, nearly 90% recorded once. The sample consisted of peripheral blood. The receptors here all came from a young man with active or convalescent COVID-19.

CDR3 nucleotides: TGTGCCAGCAGCGGACACTTGGGGGCGTTAAACACTGAAGCTTTCTTT. This translates into CASSGHLGALNTEAFF. This chain joins TRBV11-2 and TRBJ1-1; a weak D match, TRBD1 (6 bases). CDR3 length: 16 residues. Germline V CDR1 and CDR2: SGHAT, FQNNGV. V was pared by 5 bases and J by 2 bases, with 18 bases between. Full variable domain (remainder filled in from reference TRBV11-2 and TRBJ1-1): EAGVAQSPRYKIIEKRQSVAFWCNPISGHATLYWYQQILGQGPKLLIQFQNNGVVDDSQLPKDRFSAERLKGVDSTLKIQPAKLEDSAVYLCASSGHLGALNTEAFFGQGTRLTVV.

V and J are TRBV4-2 and TRBJ2-3; D uncertain. V was clipped by 3 bases and J by 0 bases, with 19 bases between them. Germline assignment: CDR1 LGHNA and CDR2 YNFKEQ. This CDR3 region has 18 residues. The CDR3 sequence is CASSHDPSWRISTDTQYF. Here the CDR3 DNA reads TGTGCCAGCAGCCATGACCCCTCCTGGCGGATCAGCACAGATACGCAGTATTTT.

The rearrangement links TRBV7-2 to TRBJ2-6, with unresolved D. The length of the CDR3 is 15 residues. Trimming removed 0 bases from V and 2 bases from J, with 5 bases in between. Per the germline V gene, CDR1 is SGHTA and CDR2 is FQGNSA. In DNA, the CDR3 is TGTGCCAGCAGCTTAGCGGCCCCTGGGGCCAACGTCCTGACTTTC. Translating gives CASSLAAPGANVLTF.

The chain carries TRBV6-5 and TRBJ1-1; D call uncertain. Germline CDR1 is MNHEY and CDR2 is SVGAGI. The CDR3 is 16 amino acids. The V gene lost 2 bases and the J gene lost 2 bases, with 15 bases spanning the gap. DNA for the CDR3: TGTGCCAGCAGTTACCTAGCTGCTCAGCTAAACACTGAAGCTTTCTTT. Its protein product is CASSYLAAQLNTEAFF.

This chain connects TRBV19 to TRBJ2-7, with D possibly being TRBD2 (5 bases). Trimming stripped 5 bases from V and 3 bases from J, with 14 bases between. This CDR3 has 14 residues. CDR1 is LNHDA, CDR2 SQIVND, per germline (reference sequence). CDR3 protein: CASSAGGTYYEQYF. Here the CDR3 DNA reads TGTGCCAGTAGTGCGGGCGGAACTTACTACGAGCAGTACTTC.

V and J are TRBV5-6 and TRBJ2-7; 10 bases match TRBD1. This CDR3 is built from 15 residues. J was trimmed by 5 bases and V by 4 bases; bases with no gene match: 9. The germline gives CDR1 SGHDT, CDR2 YYEEEE. The CDR3 bases are TGTGCCAGCAGCGCAAGGGACAGGGGTTTCGACGAGCAGTACTTC. Its protein product is CASSARDRGFDEQYF.

This chain uses TRBV18 with TRBJ2-7; tentative D call: TRBD2 (7 bases). The germline V and J ends were trimmed by 4 bases and 3 bases, with 16 bases remaining between them. Germline CDR1 is KGHSH and CDR2 is LQKENI. The CDR3 length is 15 residues. CDR3 sequence: CASSRGGARNYEQYF. In nucleotides, the CDR3 is TGTGCCAGCTCACGTGGGGGGGCGCGTAACTACGAGCAGTACTTC.

V is TRBV6-5 and J is TRBJ2-7; 7 bases agree with TRBD1. This CDR3 spans 16 amino acids. CDR1 and CDR2 (germline): MNHEY, SVGAGI. With 0 bases clipped from V and 0 bases from J, the junction kept 5 bases outside the gene matches. CDR3 in DNA: TGTGCCAGCAGTTACTCGGGGGACAGCTTCTCCTACGAGCAGTACTTC. Translation: CASSYSGDSFSYEQYF.

The table lists this clone with a count of one. V and J are TRBV14 and TRBJ1-3; 8 nucleotides line up with TRBD1. This CDR3 is built from 15 residues. V lost 0 bases, J lost 2 bases, and 0 bases stayed unmatched. CDR1 is SGHDN, CDR2 FVKESK, per germline. The CDR3 sequence: CASSQDRGPGNTIYF. The CDR3 nucleotides read TGTGCCAGCAGCCAAGACAGGGGGCCTGGAAACACCATATATTTT.

V usage is TRBV5-6 and J usage is TRBJ2-5; D is possibly TRBD2 (5 bases). The CDR3 is made up of 14 amino acids. The V gene's germline CDR1 is SGHDT and CDR2 YYEEEE. Trimming took off 4 bases at V and 1 base at J, with 11 bases between the two ends. The chain's CDR3 is CASSRTGPQETQYF. The CDR3 DNA is TGTGCCAGCAGCAGGACTGGCCCCCAAGAGACCCAGTACTTC. Combining the CDR3 with reference TRBV5-6 and TRBJ2-5 gives the whole variable domain DAGVTQSPTHLIKTRGQQVTLRCSPKSGHDTVSWYQQALGQGPQFIFQYYEEEERQRGNFPDRFSGHQFPNYSSELNVNALLLGDSALYLCASSRTGPQETQYFGPGTRLLVL.

V usage is TRBV6-5 and J usage is TRBJ2-1; perhaps TRBD2 as D (6 bases). Trimming stripped 1 base from V and 2 bases from J, with 12 bases between. The CDR3 loop spans 16 amino acids. Germline V gene lookup returns CDR1 MNHEY and CDR2 SVGAGI. The CDR3 DNA reads TGTGCCAGCAGTTACTTGGGGAGCGGGCCCTACAATGAGCAGTTCTTC. It is translated as CASSYLGSGPYNEQFF.

CDR3: CASSLSRTGMSNTGELFF. DNA for the CDR3: TGTGCCAGCAGTTTATCTAGGACAGGGATGTCGAACACCGGGGAGCTGTTTTTT. This chain uses TRBV27 with TRBJ2-2; TRBD1 matches at 8 bases. V shed 0 bases, J shed 0 bases, and the junction held 6 bases outside the gene matches. Germline CDR1 and CDR2: MNHEY and SMNVEV (reference sequence). The CDR3 length is 18 residues.

The chain links TRBV7-3 to TRBJ2-3; 7 nucleotides align to TRBD2. Germline loops: CDR1 SGHTA, CDR2 FQGTGA. Trimming at V came to 11 bases and at J to 1 base, leaving 6 bases not matched to a gene. The CDR3 is made up of 13 amino acids. CDR3 sequence: CASSGLRTDTQYF. Written as DNA, the CDR3 is TGTGCCTCCTCGGGACTACGCACAGATACGCAGTATTTT.

The gene calls are TRBV20-1 and TRBJ1-1; possible D gene TRBD1, 5 bases. Trimming took 3 bases from V and 0 from J, leaving 14 bases between them. This CDR3 spans 15 amino acids. The germline gives CDR1 DFQATT, CDR2 SNEGSKA (reference sequence). As DNA, the CDR3 is TGCAGTGCTAGTGGGCGGGAGGGGATGAACACTGAAGCTTTCTTT. Protein: CSASGREGMNTEAFF.

The genes are TRBV28 and TRBJ2-6, with a weak D call TRBD2 (5 bases). The CDR3 has 16 amino acids. The V end lost 1 base, the J end lost 0 bases, and 7 bases lay between the germline ends. Germline assignment: CDR1 MDHEN and CDR2 SYDVKM. CDR3: CASSLLGSSGANVLTF. For the CDR3, the DNA is TGTGCCAGCAGTTTATTAGGGAGCTCTGGGGCCAACGTCCTGACTTTC.

Written as DNA, the CDR3 is TGTGCCAGTACCCTCCGGGACTCACTTGGCCATGAGCAGTTCTTC. Its protein product is CASTLRDSLGHEQFF. The rearrangement links TRBV19 to TRBJ2-1; the D gene is possibly TRBD2 (6 bases). Per the germline V gene, CDR1 is LNHDA and CDR2 is SQIVND (reference sequence). V dropped 7 bases and J dropped 8 bases, with 21 bases sitting between them. This CDR3 region has 15 residues.

This clone was observed a handful of times. The rearrangement joins TRBV30 to TRBJ1-3; 11 bases are shared with TRBD1. Germline V gene lookup returns CDR1 GTSNPN and CDR2 SVGIG (reference sequence). The CDR3 loop spans 18 amino acids. V lost 4 bases, J lost 0 bases, and 11 bases stayed unmatched. Here the CDR3 reads CAWTDRGLIQTSGNTIYF. CDR3 DNA sequence: TGTGCCTGGACGGACAGGGGGCTAATCCAGACCTCTGGAAACACCATATATTTT.

This chain joins TRBV6-5 and TRBJ1-1; 7 positions match TRBD1. This CDR3 comprises 14 residues. With 2 bases clipped from V and 3 bases from J, the junction kept 3 bases outside the gene matches. Germline V CDR1 and CDR2: MNHEY, SVGAGI. The CDR3 sequence: CASSYTRGYTEAFF. In DNA, the CDR3 is TGTGCCAGCAGTTACACCAGGGGGTACACTGAAGCTTTCTTT.

The chain couples TRBV5-1 to TRBJ2-1; D is perhaps TRBD2 (5 bases). The CDR3 has 16 residues. V shed 7 bases and J shed 0 bases, with 17 bases lying between them. Germline V CDR1 and CDR2: SGHRS, YFSETQ. In DNA, the CDR3 is TGCGCCAGCCAAGCGGCGGTAACCCCCTCCTACAATGAGCAGTTCTTC. It codes for CASQAAVTPSYNEQFF.

This chain connects TRBV3-1 (or the pseudogene TRBV3-2) to TRBJ1-1; D possibly corresponds to TRBD1 (5 bases). Germline CDR1 LGHDT, CDR2 YNNKEL (reference sequence). Trimming left V 5 bases short and J 8 bases short, with 18 bases between. This CDR3 has 14 residues. DNA of the CDR3: TGTGCCAGCAGCTCCCACTCAGGGCCAGCGGAAGCTTTCTTT. This sequence encodes CASSSHSGPAEAFF.

This sequence joins TRBV6-5 and TRBJ1-1; 7 nucleotides agree with TRBD1. The CDR3 length is 15 residues. The V segment lost 2 bases and the J segment 3 bases; nucleotides outside the gene matches: 6. From germline, CDR1 is MNHEY and CDR2 SVGAGI. The CDR3 protein is CASSYGGGADTEAFF. The CDR3 DNA reads TGTGCCAGCAGTTACGGAGGGGGCGCGGACACTGAAGCTTTCTTT.

The chain recombines TRBV30 with TRBJ1-4, with 7 bases identical to TRBD1. The CDR3 is made up of 14 amino acids. The ends lost 7 bases at V and 0 bases at J; junction bases unmatched: 5. In germline, CDR1 is GTSNPN, CDR2 SVGIG (reference sequence). CDR3 nucleotide sequence: TGTGCCTCTAGGGGGCTCGCAACTAATGAAAAACTGTTTTTT. It translates to CASRGLATNEKLFF.